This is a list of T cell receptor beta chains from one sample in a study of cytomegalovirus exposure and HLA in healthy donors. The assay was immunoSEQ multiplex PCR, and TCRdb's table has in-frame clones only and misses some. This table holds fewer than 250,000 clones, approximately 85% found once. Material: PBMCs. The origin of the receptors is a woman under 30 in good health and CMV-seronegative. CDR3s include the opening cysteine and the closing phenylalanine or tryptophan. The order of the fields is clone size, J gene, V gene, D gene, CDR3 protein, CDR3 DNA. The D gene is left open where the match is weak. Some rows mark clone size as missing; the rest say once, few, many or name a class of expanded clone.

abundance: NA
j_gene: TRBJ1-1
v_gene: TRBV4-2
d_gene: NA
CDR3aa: CASSQAHDTRGAEAFF
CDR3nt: TGTGCCAGCAGCCAAGCCCACGACACCAGGGGAGCTGAAGCTTTCTTT

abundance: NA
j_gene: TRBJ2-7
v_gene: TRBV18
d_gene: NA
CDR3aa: CASSPNLDYEQYF
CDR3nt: TGTGCCAGCTCACCCAACTTAGACTACGAGCAGTACTTC

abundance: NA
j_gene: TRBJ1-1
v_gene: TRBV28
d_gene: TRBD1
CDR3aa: CASSLGQGRTEAFF
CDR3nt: TGTGCCAGCAGTTTGGGACAGGGGCGGACTGAAGCTTTCTTT

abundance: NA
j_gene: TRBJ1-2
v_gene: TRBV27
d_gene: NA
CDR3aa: CASSDEGTKYYGYTF
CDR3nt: TGTGCCAGCAGTGACGAGGGGACAAAATACTATGGCTACACCTTC

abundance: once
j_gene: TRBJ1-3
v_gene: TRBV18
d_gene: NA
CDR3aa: CASSPKGGSGNTIYF
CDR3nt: TGTGCCAGCTCACCAAAAGGGGGCTCTGGAAACACCATATATTTT

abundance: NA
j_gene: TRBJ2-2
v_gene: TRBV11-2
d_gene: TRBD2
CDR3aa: CASNLLPSGRTTGELFF
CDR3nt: TGTGCCAGCAACCTACTCCCTAGCGGGAGGACGACCGGGGAGCTGTTTTTT

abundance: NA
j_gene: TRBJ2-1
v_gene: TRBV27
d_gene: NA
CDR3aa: CASSPARDNEQFF
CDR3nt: TGTGCCAGCAGTCCCGCGCGTGACAATGAGCAGTTCTTC

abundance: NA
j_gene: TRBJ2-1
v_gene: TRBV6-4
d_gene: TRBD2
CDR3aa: CASSRGLADYNEQFF
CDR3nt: TGTGCCAGCAGCCGTGGACTAGCGGACTACAATGAGCAGTTCTTC

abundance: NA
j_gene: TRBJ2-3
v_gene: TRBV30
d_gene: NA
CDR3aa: CAWSGGTVDTQYF
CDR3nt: TGTGCCTGGAGTGGCGGGACAGTTGATACGCAGTATTTT

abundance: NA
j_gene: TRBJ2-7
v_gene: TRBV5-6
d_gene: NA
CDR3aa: CASSFGDKSFYEQYF
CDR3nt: TGTGCCAGCAGCTTTGGGGACAAGAGTTTCTACGAGCAGTACTTC

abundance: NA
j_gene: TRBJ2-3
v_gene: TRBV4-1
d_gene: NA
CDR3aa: CASSQEGRQIPDTQYF
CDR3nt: TGCGCCAGCAGCCAAGAAGGTCGACAGATCCCAGATACGCAGTATTTT

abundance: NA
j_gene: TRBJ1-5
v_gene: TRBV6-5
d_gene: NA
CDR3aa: CASSYSTGRNQPQHF
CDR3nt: TGTGCCAGCAGTTACTCGACAGGCCGGAATCAGCCCCAGCATTTT

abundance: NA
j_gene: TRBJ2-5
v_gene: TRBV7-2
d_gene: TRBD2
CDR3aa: CASSLAGRVETQYF
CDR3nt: TGTGCCAGCAGCTTAGCCGGGAGGGTAGAGACCCAGTACTTC

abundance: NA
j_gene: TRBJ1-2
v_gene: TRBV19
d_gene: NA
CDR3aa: CASLETDTYGYTF
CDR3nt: TGTGCCAGTTTGGAGACAGACACCTATGGCTACACCTTC

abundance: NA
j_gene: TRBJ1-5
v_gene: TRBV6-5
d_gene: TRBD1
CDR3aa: CASSYPGQGSQPQHF
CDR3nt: TGTGCCAGCAGTTACCCGGGACAGGGATCGCAGCCCCAGCATTTT

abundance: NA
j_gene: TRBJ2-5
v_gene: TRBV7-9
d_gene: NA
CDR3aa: CASSLFKQQETQYF
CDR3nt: TGTGCCAGCAGCTTATTCAAACAGCAAGAGACCCAGTACTTC